The clone carrying this T cell receptor beta chain was observed once. The protocol was immunoSEQ multiplex PCR, while the TCRdb copy is restricted to in-frame clones and leaves out a portion. The sample yields 300,000 to 400,000 clones, approximately 90% seen once. The treatment: roughly 20 received Ad26.COV2.S at low or high dose, single or two shots; a few received placebo; per-sample allocation not given. Repertoires come from day 63 after the first vaccine or placebo injection. The CDR3 contains 15 residues. Looked up from germline, CDR1 is SGDLS and CDR2 is YYNGEE. Trimming pared 0 bases from V and 4 bases from J, leaving 11 bases between. This sample is part of a study of Ad26.COV2.S vaccination and SARS-CoV-2 variants.

Here the sequenced sample was peripheral blood, taken in a trial of Ad26.COV2.S vaccine versus placebo. This clonotype was obtained from a person aged 18-60 years who received the Ad26.COV2.S COVID-19 vaccine or a placebo. This chain joins TRBV9 and TRBJ2-1, with D possibly called TRBD1 or TRBD2 (5 bases each). As DNA, the CDR3 is TGTGCCAGCAGCGTAGGTCTAGGGGAGTACAATGAGCAGTTCTTC. This codes for CASSVGLGEYNEQFF.